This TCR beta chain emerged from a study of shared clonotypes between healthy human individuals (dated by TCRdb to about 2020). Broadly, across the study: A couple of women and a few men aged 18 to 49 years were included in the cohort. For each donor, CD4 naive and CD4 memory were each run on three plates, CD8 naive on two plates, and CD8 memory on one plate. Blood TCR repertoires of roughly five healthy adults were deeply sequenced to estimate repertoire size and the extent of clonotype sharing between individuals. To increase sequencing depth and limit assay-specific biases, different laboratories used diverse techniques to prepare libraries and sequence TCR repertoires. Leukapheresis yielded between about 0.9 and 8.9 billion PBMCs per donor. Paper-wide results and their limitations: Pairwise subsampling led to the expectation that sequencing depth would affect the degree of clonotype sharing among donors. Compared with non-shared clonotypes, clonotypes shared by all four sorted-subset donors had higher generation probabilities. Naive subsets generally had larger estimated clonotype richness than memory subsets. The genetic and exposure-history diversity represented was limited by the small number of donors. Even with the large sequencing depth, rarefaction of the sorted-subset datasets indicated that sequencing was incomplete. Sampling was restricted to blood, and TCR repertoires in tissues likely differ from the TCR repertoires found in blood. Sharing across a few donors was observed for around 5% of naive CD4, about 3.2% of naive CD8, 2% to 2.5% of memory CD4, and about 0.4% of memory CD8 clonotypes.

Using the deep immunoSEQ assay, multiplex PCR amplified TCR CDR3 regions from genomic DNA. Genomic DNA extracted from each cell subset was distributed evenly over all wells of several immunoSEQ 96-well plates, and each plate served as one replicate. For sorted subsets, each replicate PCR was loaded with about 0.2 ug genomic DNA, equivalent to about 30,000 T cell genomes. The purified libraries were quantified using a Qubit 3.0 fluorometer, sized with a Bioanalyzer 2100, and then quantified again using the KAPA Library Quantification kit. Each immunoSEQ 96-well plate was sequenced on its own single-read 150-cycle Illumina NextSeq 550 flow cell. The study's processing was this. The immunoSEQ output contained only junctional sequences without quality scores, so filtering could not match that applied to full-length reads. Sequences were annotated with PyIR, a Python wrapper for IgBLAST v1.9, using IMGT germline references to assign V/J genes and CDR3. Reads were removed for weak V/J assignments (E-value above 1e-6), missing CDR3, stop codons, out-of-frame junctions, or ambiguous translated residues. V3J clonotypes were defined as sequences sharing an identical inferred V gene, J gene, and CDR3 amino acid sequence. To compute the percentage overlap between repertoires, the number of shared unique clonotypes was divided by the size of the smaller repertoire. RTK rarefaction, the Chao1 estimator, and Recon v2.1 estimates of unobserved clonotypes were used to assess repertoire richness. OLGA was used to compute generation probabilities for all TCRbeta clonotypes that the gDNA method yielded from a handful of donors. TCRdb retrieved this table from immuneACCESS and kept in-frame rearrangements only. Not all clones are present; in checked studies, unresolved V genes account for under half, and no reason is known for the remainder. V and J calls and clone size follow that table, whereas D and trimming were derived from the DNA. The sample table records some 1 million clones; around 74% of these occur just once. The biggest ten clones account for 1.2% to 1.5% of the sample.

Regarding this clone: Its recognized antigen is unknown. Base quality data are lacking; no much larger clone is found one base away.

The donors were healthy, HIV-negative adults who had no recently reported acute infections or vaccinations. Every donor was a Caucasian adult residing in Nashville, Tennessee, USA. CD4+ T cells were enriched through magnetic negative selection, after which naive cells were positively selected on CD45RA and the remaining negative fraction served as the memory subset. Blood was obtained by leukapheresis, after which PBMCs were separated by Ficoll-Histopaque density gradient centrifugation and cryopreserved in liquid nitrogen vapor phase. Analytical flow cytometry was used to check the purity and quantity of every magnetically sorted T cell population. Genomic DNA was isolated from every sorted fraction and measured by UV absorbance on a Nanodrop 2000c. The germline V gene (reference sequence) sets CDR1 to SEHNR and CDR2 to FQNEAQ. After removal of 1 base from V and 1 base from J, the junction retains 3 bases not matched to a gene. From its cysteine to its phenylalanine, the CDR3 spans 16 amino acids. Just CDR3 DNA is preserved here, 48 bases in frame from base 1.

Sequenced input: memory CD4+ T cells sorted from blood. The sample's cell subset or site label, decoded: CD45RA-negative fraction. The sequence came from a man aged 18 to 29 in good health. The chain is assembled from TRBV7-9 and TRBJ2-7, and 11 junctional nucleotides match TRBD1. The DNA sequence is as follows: TGTGCCAGCAGCTTAGGGGACAGGGGGTTGTCCTACGAGCAGTACTTC. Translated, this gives CASSLGDRGLSYEQYF.